Listed below are T cell receptor beta chains from one sample, sequenced in a study of T cell repertoires in cytomegalovirus infection. TCRdb reprocessed the reads via MiXCR and lists one record per CDR3 protein. This sample has around 450,000 distinct CDR3 sequences, with roughly 31% found just once. The sample comprised PBMCs. The receptors originated from a human donor in good health (CMV status not recorded). Some clones in this sample may be carry-over from other donors' samples. CDR3s include the opening cysteine and the closing phenylalanine or tryptophan. The order of the fields is V gene, J gene, clone size, D gene, CDR3 DNA, CDR3 protein. A D gene is named only where the DNA matches it firmly. Size values are once, few and many counts, or a class for expanded clones, and some rows have none.

>TRBV19|TRBJ2-5|.|TRBD2
TGTGCCAGTAGTACAACTAGCGGGGGACAAGAGACCCAGTACTTC
CASSTTSGGQETQYF
>TRBV2|TRBJ2-5|.|TRBD1
TGTGCCAGCAGGGGACAGGGGCGCGAGACCCAGTACTTC
CASRGQGRETQYF
>TRBV7-8|TRBJ2-2|few|.
TGTGCCAGCAGCTCCAGGGTAGTCGGGGAGCTGTTTTTT
CASSSRVVGELFF
>TRBV7-7|TRBJ2-5|.|TRBD1
TGTGCCAGCAGCCCCCCGGGACAGGGGGAGACCCAGTACTTC
CASSPPGQGETQYF
>TRBV27|TRBJ1-3|few|TRBD1
TGTGCCAGCAGAAGTCCCGGGACAGGGGAGGACACCATATATTTT
CASRSPGTGEDTIYF
>TRBV7-9|TRBJ2-6|.|.
TGTGCCAGCAGCCTACTAGGTGCTGGGGCCAACGTCCTGACTTTC
CASSLLGAGANVLTF
>TRBV12-3/TRBV12-4|TRBJ1-2|.|.
TGTGCCAGCAGTTTAGTAGACCCTGCACGGCCGAGTGGCTACACCTTC
CASSLVDPARPSGYTF
>TRBV5-1|TRBJ2-2|.|.
TGCGCCAGCAGCGGAACGGGGAAGACCGGGGAGCTGTTTTTT
CASSGTGKTGELFF
>TRBV12-3/TRBV12-4|TRBJ2-7|.|.
TGTGCCAGCAGATTGACCGGGTCACCCTACGAGCAGTACTTC
CASRLTGSPYEQYF
>TRBV11-3|TRBJ1-2|.|TRBD1
TGTGCCAGCAGCTTACGACCCTCACAGGGGGTAGACTATGGCTACACCTTC
CASSLRPSQGVDYGYTF
>TRBV6-2/TRBV6-3|TRBJ1-2|once|.
TGTGCCAGCAGTTACTCGACAAGTGGTCATGGGGCCCGAGGCTACACCTTC
CASSYSTSGHGARGYTF
>TRBV5-1|TRBJ1-1|few|.
TGCGCCAGCAGCTTGGTTCAGGAGGGGAGGACTGAAGCTTTCTTT
CASSLVQEGRTEAFF
>TRBV19|TRBJ2-6|few|.
TGTGCCAGTAGTATGGGGCAGATCTCTGGGGCCAACGTCCTGACTTTC
CASSMGQISGANVLTF
>TRBV12-3/TRBV12-4|TRBJ2-2|many|.
TGTGCCAGCAGCAGGGACACCGGGGAGCTGTTTTTT
CASSRDTGELFF
>TRBV6-1|TRBJ2-3|many|TRBD2
TGTGCCAGCAGTGAACTAGCGGGGGGCCGGCGCCCCACAGATACGCAGTATTTT
CASSELAGGRRPTDTQYF
>TRBV9|TRBJ2-1|.|TRBD2
TGTGCCAGCAGCGTAGAACTAGCGGGGGGTGGGGAGCAGTTCTTC
CASSVELAGGGEQFF
>TRBV6-2/TRBV6-3|TRBJ2-6|.|.
TGTGCCAGCAGAAGGTCTGGGACTTCTGGGGCCAACGTCCTGACTTTC
CASRRSGTSGANVLTF
>TRBV12-3/TRBV12-4|TRBJ2-7|few|.
TGTGCCAGCAGTTTACAGGCGAGGTCCTACGAGCAGTACTTC
CASSLQARSYEQYF
>TRBV12-3/TRBV12-4|TRBJ1-5|.|TRBD1
TGTGCCAGCAGCACGGCACAGACAGGGTATAGCAATCAGCCCCAGCATTTT
CASSTAQTGYSNQPQHF
>TRBV19|TRBJ2-4|.|TRBD1
TGTGCCAGTAGTGCCAGACAGGGCTCGGCCAAAAACATTCAGTACTTC
CASSARQGSAKNIQYF
>TRBV7-2|TRBJ2-5|many|TRBD2
TGTGCCAGCAGCGGGGGGGACTGGGGTAGCGGGAAACAAGAGACCCAGTACTTC
CASSGGDWGSGKQETQYF
>TRBV9|TRBJ2-7|.|TRBD1
TGTGCCAGCAGCTTTAGGGGGCAAGGAGGCGAGCAGTACTTC
CASSFRGQGGEQYF
>TRBV7-9|TRBJ2-1|few|TRBD1
TGTGCCAGCAGCATCAGACAGGGGATTCCCTACAATGAGCAGTTCTTC
CASSIRQGIPYNEQFF
>TRBV7-2|TRBJ2-1|many|.
TGTGCCAGCAGCTTACAGCCAGGGGGGAGCTCCTACAATGAGCAGTTCTTC
CASSLQPGGSSYNEQFF
>TRBV13|TRBJ2-2|.|.
TGTGCCAGCGCTCCCCGGGGGCGCCACGGGGAGCTGTTTTTT
CASAPRGRHGELFF
>TRBV20-1|TRBJ1-1|.|.
TGCAGTGCTAGAGGCGGGGCGGGGGTTTCCTTAGAAGCTTTCTTT
CSARGGAGVSLEAFF
>TRBV5-5|TRBJ1-1|.|.
TGTGCCAGCAGCTTAGACCCCGGGACATTAAGCGGAGCTTTCTTT
CASSLDPGTLSGAFF
>TRBV12-3/TRBV12-4|TRBJ1-2|few|TRBD1
TGTGCCAGCAGTTTCGGACAGGGGGCTGGCTACACCTTC
CASSFGQGAGYTF
>TRBV7-9|TRBJ2-7|.|.
TGTGCCAGCACCCGAGGGTGGGGGGACGACGAGCAGTACTTC
CASTRGWGDDEQYF
>TRBV2|TRBJ2-3|.|TRBD2
TGTGCCAGCCACAAGCCCCTAGCGGGGGGGCCGGGAGATACGCAGTATTTT
CASHKPLAGGPGDTQYF
>TRBV7-2|TRBJ2-5|few|TRBD2
TGTGCCAGCAGCTCTTGGCGGGGGGTTGTTGAGACCCAGTACTTC
CASSSWRGVVETQYF
>TRBV6-1|TRBJ1-6|.|.
TGTGCCAGCAGGGCCAGCCGGGTTTTCGATAATTCACCCCTCCACTTT
CASRASRVFDNSPLHF
>TRBV19|TRBJ1-5|.|.
TGTGCCAGTAGTATTGCGGGGGGTCAGCCCCAGCATTTT
CASSIAGGQPQHF
>TRBV7-2|TRBJ2-5|.|.
TGTGCCAGCAGCTCCTACCTAAACAGGGGAGGAGAGACCCAGTACTTC
CASSSYLNRGGETQYF
>TRBV7-2|TRBJ1-3|many|.
TGTGCCAGCAGCTTAGTCGGCCTGATTTCTGGAAACACCATATATTTT
CASSLVGLISGNTIYF
>TRBV5-3|TRBJ2-7|.|.
TGTGCCAGCAGCTTGCGCTCCTACGAGCCGTACTTC
CASSLRSYEPYF
>TRBV29-1|TRBJ1-4|.|TRBD1
TGCAGCGTTGGGGACAGGGGTCGGATCGAAAAACTGTTTTTT
CSVGDRGRIEKLFF
>TRBV20-1|TRBJ2-1|few|.
TGCAGTGCTAGCCCTCCGGGGTATGAGCAGTTCTTC
CSASPPGYEQFF
>TRBV6-1|TRBJ2-3|many|.
TGTGCCAGCAGTGAAGATCGCCCCGGCTGGGGGACAGATACGCAGTATTTT
CASSEDRPGWGTDTQYF
>TRBV6-5|TRBJ2-3|.|TRBD1
TGTGCCAGCAAGAAACAGGTGGACAGGGGCACAGATACGCAGTATTTT
CASKKQVDRGTDTQYF
>TRBV7-2|TRBJ2-2|many|.
TGTGCCATGCACAGAGCGAACACCGGGGAGCTGTTTTTT
CAMHRANTGELFF
>TRBV11-2|TRBJ2-3|few|.
TGTGCCAGCAGCTTAAGGGGGGGGGACACAGATACGCAGTATTTT
CASSLRGGDTDTQYF
>TRBV4-1|TRBJ2-3|few|TRBD2
TGCGCCAGCAGCCAAGTAGGTAGCGGGGGCACAGATACGCAGTATTTT
CASSQVGSGGTDTQYF
>TRBV6-6|TRBJ1-2|few|.
TGTGCCAGCAGTTATGCTGGGGTAGATGGCTACACCTTC
CASSYAGVDGYTF
>TRBV5-1|TRBJ2-5|.|TRBD1
TGCGCCAGCAGCTTGAAGACAGGGAAGATCCAAGAGACCCAGTACTTC
CASSLKTGKIQETQYF
>TRBV20-1|TRBJ2-5|.|TRBD2
TGCAGTGCTAGAGAGGGGGCGGGGGGGACAGAGACCCAGTACTTC
CSAREGAGGTETQYF